This T cell receptor beta chain was retrieved from a study of blood T cell repertoires in COVID-19. Only one count was recorded for this clone. V was trimmed by 8 bases and J by 4 bases, leaving 8 bases between them. This CDR3 region has 11 residues. In germline, CDR1 is MDHEN, CDR2 SYDVKM. The table came from immunoSEQ multiplex PCR; TCRdb's copy has only in-frame clones and leaves some out. In the table there are 190,000 or so clones, approximately 86% of which are singletons. The genes are TRBV28 and TRBJ1-1; a weak D match, TRBD1 (5 bases). The origin of this receptor is a man aged 40-49 years with active or convalescent COVID-19. Sample: peripheral blood. CDR3 loop: CASGAITEAFF. The DNA for the CDR3 is TGTGCCAGCGGGGCAATCACTGAAGCTTTCTTT.